These 30 T cell receptor beta chains share one sample of origin, sequenced in a study of T cells after posttransplantation cyclophosphamide. Measured with immunoSEQ multiplex PCR; TCRdb has only the in-frame clones, and not every one. The repertoire consists of 45,000 to 65,000 clones, with around 83% occurring once and the leading ten covering less than 3.5%. Sequenced: PBMCs. The receptors shown here come from a man aged 30 to 39 with a blood cancer, CMV-positive, and with a related stem cell donor.

This rearrangement joins TRBV2 to TRBJ2-5; 7 nucleotides line up with TRBD1. Trimming at V came to 6 bases and at J to 5 bases, leaving 12 bases not matched to a gene. The germline V gene encodes CDR1 SNHLY and CDR2 FYNNEI. The CDR3 is made up of 15 amino acids. The DNA for the CDR3 is TGTGCCAGCAGCCGACAGGGTGGGAGTGGGGAGACCCAGTACTTC. Translating gives CASSRQGGSGETQYF.

This sequence joins TRBV6-1 and TRBJ2-1; the match to TRBD1 covers 7 bases. The CDR3 consists of 15 residues. Germline CDR1 MNHNS, CDR2 SASEGT. Losses at the gene ends were 2 bases for V and 4 bases for J; bases not matched to a gene: 5. CDR3 region: CASSELGTEYNEQFF. The CDR3 nucleotides read TGTGCCAGCAGTGAATTGGGGACAGAATACAATGAGCAGTTCTTC.

The chain joins TRBV4-3 to TRBJ2-5; 13 positions agree with TRBD2. The J call may not be correct, given that the DNA end is closer to TRBJ2-7. The CDR3 sequence is 20 residues long. Per germline, CDR1 LGHNA and CDR2 YSLEER. The CDR3 coding sequence is TGCGCCAGCAGCCAGGGACTTCGGACTAGCGGGAGTGCGCTCCTATACGAGCAGTACTTC. Translated: CASSQGLRTSGSALLYEQYF.

The J gene is TRBJ1-4, the V gene TRBV7-9; D remains unclear. Germline V gene data show CDR1 as SEHNR and CDR2 as FQNEAQ (reference sequence). Trimming took off 5 bases at V and 1 base at J, with 17 bases between the two ends. CDR3 size: 17 residues. CDR3 nucleotide sequence: TGTGCCAGCAGCCGGGGTCAGGATTTAAGAACTAATGAAAAACTGTTTTTT. Amino acids: CASSRGQDLRTNEKLFF. The entire variable domain, with the rest obtained from reference TRBV7-9 and TRBJ1-4, is as follows: DTGVSQNPRHKITKRGQNVTFRCDPISEHNRLYWYRQTLGQGPEFLTYFQNEAQLEKSRLLSDRFSAERPKGSFSTLEIQRTEQGDSAMYLCASSRGQDLRTNEKLFFGSGTQLSVL.

The V and J genes are TRBV27 and TRBJ1-5, with D tentatively TRBD1 (5 bases). Trimming stripped 3 bases from V and 6 bases from J, with 12 bases between. The CDR3 loop spans 14 amino acids. Germline V gene lookup returns CDR1 MNHEY and CDR2 SMNVEV (reference sequence). In DNA form, the CDR3 reads TGTGCCAGCAGTTTGGGGGGGGTCCGTCAGCCCCAGCATTTT. It is translated as CASSLGGVRQPQHF.

This chain links TRBV11-2 with TRBJ1-1; D not resolved. CDR1 and CDR2 (germline): SGHAT, FQNNGV. The CDR3 length is 17 residues. The V gene lost 2 bases and the J gene lost 1 base, with 17 bases spanning the gap. This CDR3 is CASSLSGFRRKNTEAFF. DNA of the CDR3: TGTGCCAGCAGCTTATCGGGTTTTAGGAGGAAGAACACTGAAGCTTTCTTT.

The J gene is TRBJ2-3, the V gene TRBV7-2, with D perhaps matching TRBD1 (6 bases). The V gene lost 1 base and the J gene lost 4 bases, with 15 bases spanning the gap. The germline V gene has CDR1 SGHTA and CDR2 FQGNSA. The CDR3 has 16 residues. The CDR3 loop is CASSLDGPGVSDTQYF. The CDR3 bases are TGTGCCAGCAGCTTAGACGGTCCAGGGGTATCAGATACGCAGTATTTT.

V gene TRBV2 combines with J gene TRBJ2-1; possible D gene TRBD2, 5 bases. The CDR3 is made up of 13 amino acids. Per the germline V gene, CDR1 is SNHLY and CDR2 is FYNNEI. V was clipped by 4 bases and J by 6 bases, with 10 bases between them. The CDR3 reads CASSVTRSNEQFF. The CDR3 DNA sequence: TGTGCCAGCAGTGTCACTAGGAGCAATGAGCAGTTCTTC.

CDR3 in DNA: TGCGCCAGCAGCCGCCGAGATGACAGCCACGAGCAGTACTTC. Protein product: CASSRRDDSHEQYF. This chain uses TRBV4-1 with TRBJ2-7, with a tentative D call TRBD1 (5 bases). This CDR3 contains 14 residues. CDR1 and CDR2 from the germline V gene are MGHRA and YSYEKL. Trimming pared 4 bases from V and 5 bases from J, leaving 15 bases between.

This clone showed up just once. The rearrangement joins TRBV6-5 to TRBJ1-2; no firm D call. The V gene lost 7 bases and the J gene lost 5 bases, with 14 bases spanning the gap. This CDR3 contains 13 residues. From germline, CDR1 is MNHEY and CDR2 SVGAGI. The CDR3 coding sequence is TGTGCCAGCACGAGGGTGCCCTCTTATGGCTACACCTTC. This translates into CASTRVPSYGYTF.

V and J are TRBV2 and TRBJ1-1; D perhaps matches TRBD1 (5 bases). V lost 8 bases and J lost 10, with 26 bases in between. The CDR3 runs 15 residues. CDR1 is SNHLY and CDR2 is FYNNEI in the germline V gene. The CDR3 is CASLKAGTGPSRAFF. CDR3 bases: TGTGCCAGCCTAAAAGCTGGGACTGGGCCCTCGCGAGCTTTCTTT.

The gene calls are TRBV19 and TRBJ1-5, with a possible D match to TRBD1 (6 bases). Germline-derived CDR1 and CDR2 are LNHDA and SQIVND (reference sequence). Trimming removed 7 bases from V and 2 bases from J, with 15 bases in between. This CDR3 comprises 15 residues. The chain's CDR3 is CASTKVSGGNQPQHF. The CDR3 DNA follows: TGTGCCAGTACTAAGGTGTCAGGGGGCAATCAGCCCCAGCATTTT.

The J gene is TRBJ1-2, the V gene TRBV28; possibly TRBD1 for D (6 bases). The V end was cut by 3 bases, the J end by 4 bases, with 15 bases between. The CDR3 loop spans 15 amino acids. Per the germline V gene, CDR1 is MDHEN and CDR2 is SYDVKM. CDR3 coding DNA: TGTGCCAGCAGTTTGGGGGACATTGGCGGCTATGGCTACACCTTC. Its protein is CASSLGDIGGYGYTF.

The chain carries TRBV7-9 and TRBJ1-1; perhaps TRBD1 as D (5 bases). V shed 4 bases and J shed 5 bases, with 11 bases lying between them. This CDR3 has 13 amino acids. Per germline, CDR1 SEHNR and CDR2 FQNEAQ (reference sequence). The CDR3, as DNA: TGTGCCAGCAGCTGGTCAGGGTGGACTGAAGCTTTCTTT. It encodes CASSWSGWTEAFF.

V and J are TRBV6-5 and TRBJ2-1; 13 positions agree with TRBD2. The germline CDR1 and CDR2 sequences are MNHEY and SVGAGI. With 2 bases clipped from V and 6 bases from J, the junction kept 1 base outside the gene matches. The CDR3 sequence is 15 residues long. CDR3 region: CASSYGTSGINEQFF. CDR3 nucleotide sequence: TGTGCCAGCAGTTACGGGACTAGCGGGATCAATGAGCAGTTCTTC.

The gene calls are TRBV9 and TRBJ1-2, with D hard to call. CDR1 is SGDLS, CDR2 YYNGEE, per germline. The CDR3 consists of 13 residues. Trimming left V 0 bases short and J 6 bases short, with 9 bases between. The CDR3 sequence is CASSVGMRNGYTF. The CDR3 DNA reads as TGTGCCAGCAGCGTAGGAATGAGGAATGGCTACACCTTC.

This sequence joins TRBV29-1 and TRBJ2-2; D remains ambiguous. Trimming stripped 6 bases from V and 3 bases from J, with 14 bases between. Germline loops: CDR1 SQVTM, CDR2 ANQGSEA. This CDR3 has 14 residues. The CDR3 nucleotides are TGCAGCGTGAAGGTCGGCCGGGACACCGGGGAGCTGTTTTTT. Its protein product is CSVKVGRDTGELFF.

The chain recombines TRBV7-9 with TRBJ2-5, with a tentative D call TRBD2 (8 bases). From germline, CDR1 is SEHNR and CDR2 FQNEAQ (reference sequence). V lost 5 bases and J lost 5, with 18 bases in between. The CDR3 totals 15 residues. This CDR3 is CASSPPGGGGETQYF. In nucleotides, the CDR3 is TGTGCCAGCAGCCCCCCGGGAGGGGGCGGGGAGACCCAGTACTTC.

This clone was counted once. This chain joins TRBV29-1 and TRBJ2-3; perhaps TRBD1 as D (6 bases). Germline assignment: CDR1 SQVTM and CDR2 ANQGSEA. The CDR3 length is 15 residues. V gave up 3 bases and J gave up 6 bases, with 19 bases separating them. In DNA form, the CDR3 reads TGCAGCGTTGACCCCACAGGGATCCTCGGGGATACGCAGTATTTT. As protein: CSVDPTGILGDTQYF.

The CDR3 loop is CASSLVGTGSTGELFF. CDR3 sequence (DNA): TGTGCCAGCAGCTTGGTGGGGACAGGATCAACCGGGGAGCTGTTTTTT. The J gene is TRBJ2-2, the V gene TRBV5-5; the match to TRBD1 covers 8 bases. The CDR3 has 16 amino acids. The germline gives CDR1 SGHKS, CDR2 YYEKEE (reference sequence). The V segment lost 0 bases and the J segment 5 bases; nucleotides outside the gene matches: 6. Together with reference TRBV5-5 and TRBJ2-2, the CDR3 gives the full variable domain: DAGVTQSPTHLIKTRGQQVTLRCSPISGHKSVSWYQQVLGQGPQFIFQYYEKEERGRGNFPDRFSARQFPNYSSELNVNALLLGDSALYLCASSLVGTGSTGELFFGEGSRLTVL.

On this clone: At one boundary the junction diverges from the germline segment, which might be a read error. This sequence joins TRBV28 and TRBJ1-2, with unresolved D. There are 12 residues in the CDR3. Germline V gene lookup returns CDR1 MDHEN and CDR2 SYDVKM. CDR3 coding DNA: TGTGTCAGCAAAAAAGACATAAATGGCTACACCTTC. Protein sequence: CVSKKDINGYTF.

V and J are TRBV11-3 and TRBJ2-1, with a possible D match to TRBD1 (5 bases). This CDR3 comprises 13 residues. Looked up from germline, CDR1 is SGHNT and CDR2 is YENEEA. The V end lost 5 bases, the J end lost 8 bases, and 13 bases lay between the germline ends. CDR3 residues: CASSPFQGHEQFF. As DNA, the CDR3 is TGTGCCAGCAGCCCCTTCCAGGGTCATGAGCAGTTCTTC.

The V call is TRBV19, the J call TRBJ1-5; TRBD1 is a possible D gene (6 bases). This CDR3 is 19 amino acids long. V was clipped by 5 bases and J by 6 bases, with 29 bases between them. The germline V gene has CDR1 LNHDA and CDR2 SQIVND (reference sequence). The CDR3 spells CASSLRSIREQGGGQPQHF. CDR3 DNA: TGTGCCAGTAGTCTCCGTTCTATAAGGGAACAGGGCGGCGGTCAGCCCCAGCATTTT.

This clone is labeled medium-sized. J is TRBJ2-3 and V is TRBV4-3, with 9 bases that match TRBD1. The CDR3 runs to 16 residues. The germline CDR1 and CDR2 sequences are LGHNA and YSLEER. Germline trimming cut 3 bases from V and 4 bases from J; bases unmatched to any gene: 8. The CDR3 DNA sequence: TGCGCCAGCAGCCAGGCTACAGGGGGCGGTGCAGATACGCAGTATTTT. It encodes CASSQATGGGADTQYF.

V usage is TRBV19 and J usage is TRBJ1-5; D remains ambiguous. CDR1 is LNHDA and CDR2 is SQIVND in the germline V gene (reference sequence). The CDR3 has 13 amino acids. Trimming stripped 3 bases from V and 4 bases from J, with 7 bases between. The chain's CDR3 is CASSISSNQPQHF. The CDR3 DNA follows: TGTGCCAGTAGTATTTCGTCGAATCAGCCCCAGCATTTT.

CDR3: CATSREVQRGSRGNTIYF. CDR3 in DNA: TGTGCCACCAGCAGAGAAGTACAAAGGGGGTCGAGAGGAAACACCATATATTTT. The rearrangement links TRBV15 to TRBJ1-3; perhaps TRBD1 as D (6 bases). The CDR3 has 18 amino acids. Trimming took off 0 bases at V and 4 bases at J, with 19 bases between the two ends. The germline V gene has CDR1 LNHNV and CDR2 YYDKDF (reference sequence). Full variable domain (missing parts from reference TRBV15 and TRBJ1-3): DAMVIQNPRYQVTQFGKPVTLSCSQTLNHNVMYWYQQKSSQAPKLLFHYYDKDFNNEADTPDNFQSRRPNTSFCFLDIRSPGLGDTAMYLCATSREVQRGSRGNTIYFGEGSWLTVV.

The chain carries TRBV5-1 and TRBJ1-4; D possibly corresponds to TRBD1 (5 bases). Germline V gives CDR1 SGHRS, CDR2 YFSETQ. The CDR3 spans 16 residues. Trimming pared 5 bases from V and 5 bases from J, leaving 19 bases between. The CDR3 DNA sequence: TGCGCCAGCAGTTATGGCCCGCCAGGGTCGAATGAAAAACTGTTTTTT. As protein: CASSYGPPGSNEKLFF.

J is TRBJ1-1 and V is TRBV29-1; D might be TRBD1 (6 bases). The V end lost 7 bases, the J end lost 6 bases, and 15 bases lay between the germline ends. This CDR3 contains 12 residues. CDR1 and CDR2 (germline): SQVTM, ANQGSEA. The DNA of the CDR3 is TGCAGCGCTCGTTCACAGGGCTCTGAAGCTTTCTTT. As protein: CSARSQGSEAFF.

The gene calls are TRBV7-9 and TRBJ2-1; no definite D call. The CDR3 has 17 amino acids. V gave up 1 base and J gave up 3 bases, with 16 bases separating them. Germline assignment: CDR1 SEHNR and CDR2 FQNEAQ (reference sequence). CDR3 sequence: CASSLESVRVVYNEQFF. DNA for the CDR3: TGTGCCAGCAGCTTAGAGAGCGTCAGAGTCGTCTACAATGAGCAGTTCTTC.

The chain joins TRBV5-1 to TRBJ2-6; no definite D call. Trimming shortened V by 2 bases and J by 0 bases, and 12 bases separated the two germline ends. This CDR3 is 17 amino acids long. CDR1 is SGHRS and CDR2 is YFSETQ in the germline V gene. The CDR3 bases are TGCGCCAGCAGCTTTCGTAGTACCAACTCTGGGGCCAACGTCCTGACTTTC. Translation: CASSFRSTNSGANVLTF. The whole variable domain, remainder taken from reference TRBV5-1 and TRBJ2-6, is KAGVTQTPRYLIKTRGQQVTLSCSPISGHRSVSWYQQTPGQGLQFLFEYFSETQRNKGNFPGRFSGRQFSNSRSEMNVSTLELGDSALYLCASSFRSTNSGANVLTFGAGSRLTVL.